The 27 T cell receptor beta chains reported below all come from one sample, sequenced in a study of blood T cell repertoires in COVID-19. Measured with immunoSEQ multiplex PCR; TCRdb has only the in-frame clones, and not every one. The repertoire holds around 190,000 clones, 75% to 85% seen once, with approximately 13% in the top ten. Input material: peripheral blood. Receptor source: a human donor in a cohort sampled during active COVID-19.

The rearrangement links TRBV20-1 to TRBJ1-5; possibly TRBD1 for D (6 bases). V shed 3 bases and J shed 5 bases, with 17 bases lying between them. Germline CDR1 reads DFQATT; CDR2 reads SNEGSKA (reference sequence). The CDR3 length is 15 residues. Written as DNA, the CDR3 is TGCAGTGCTAGTTCGAGGGGGGGATTATATCAGCCCCAGCATTTT. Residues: CSASSRGGLYQPQHF.

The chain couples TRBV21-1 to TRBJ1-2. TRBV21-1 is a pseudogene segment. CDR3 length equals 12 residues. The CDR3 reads CASSKEARGYTF. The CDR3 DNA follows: TGTGCCAGCAGCAAAGAAGCCCGGGGCTACACCTTC.

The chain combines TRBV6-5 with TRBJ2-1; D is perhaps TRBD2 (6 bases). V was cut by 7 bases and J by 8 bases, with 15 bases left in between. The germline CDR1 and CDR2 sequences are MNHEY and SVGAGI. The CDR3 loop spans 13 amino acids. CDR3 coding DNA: TGTGCCAGCAACCCGTGGAGGGCCGATGAGCAGTTCTTC. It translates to CASNPWRADEQFF.

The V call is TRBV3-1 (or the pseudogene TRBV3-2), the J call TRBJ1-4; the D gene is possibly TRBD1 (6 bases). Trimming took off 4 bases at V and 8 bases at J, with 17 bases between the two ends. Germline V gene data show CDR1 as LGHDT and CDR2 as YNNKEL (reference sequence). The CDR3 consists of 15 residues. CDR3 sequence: CASSLSGTRGEKLFF. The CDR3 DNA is TGTGCCAGCAGCCTCTCCGGGACAAGGGGAGAAAAACTGTTTTTT.

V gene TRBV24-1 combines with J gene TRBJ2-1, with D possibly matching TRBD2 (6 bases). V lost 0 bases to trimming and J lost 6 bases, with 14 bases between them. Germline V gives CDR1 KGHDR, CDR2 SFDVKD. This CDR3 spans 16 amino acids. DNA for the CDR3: TGTGCCACCAGTGATTTGGGGGGGAACCCGACCAATGAGCAGTTCTTC. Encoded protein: CATSDLGGNPTNEQFF.

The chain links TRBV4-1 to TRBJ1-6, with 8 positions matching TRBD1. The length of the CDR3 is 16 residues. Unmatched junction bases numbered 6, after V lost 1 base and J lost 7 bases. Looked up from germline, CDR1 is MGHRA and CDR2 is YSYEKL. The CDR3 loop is CASSQARGQGNSPLHF. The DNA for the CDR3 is TGCGCCAGCAGCCAAGCGAGAGGACAGGGCAATTCACCCCTCCACTTT.

This CDR3 is CASSLGGEAFF. The CDR3 DNA is TGTGCCAGCAGCTTAGGCGGTGAAGCTTTCTTT. The chain recombines TRBV7-9 with TRBJ1-1; no clear D. The CDR3 covers 11 residues. Germline V lookup: CDR1 SEHNR, CDR2 FQNEAQ (reference sequence). Between the trimmed V and J ends, which lost 1 base and 7 bases, there was a span of 4 bases.

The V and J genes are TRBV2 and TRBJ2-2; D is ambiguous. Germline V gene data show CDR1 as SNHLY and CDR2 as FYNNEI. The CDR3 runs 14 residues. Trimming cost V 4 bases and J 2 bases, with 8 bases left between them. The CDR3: CASSVNFNTGELFF. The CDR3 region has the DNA TGTGCCAGCAGTGTTAACTTTAACACCGGGGAGCTGTTTTTT.

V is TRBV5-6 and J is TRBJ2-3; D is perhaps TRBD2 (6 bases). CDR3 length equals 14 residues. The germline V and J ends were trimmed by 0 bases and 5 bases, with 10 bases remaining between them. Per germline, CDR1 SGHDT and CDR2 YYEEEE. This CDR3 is CASSLVGRRDTQYF. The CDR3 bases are TGTGCCAGCAGCTTGGTCGGGAGAAGAGATACGCAGTATTTT.

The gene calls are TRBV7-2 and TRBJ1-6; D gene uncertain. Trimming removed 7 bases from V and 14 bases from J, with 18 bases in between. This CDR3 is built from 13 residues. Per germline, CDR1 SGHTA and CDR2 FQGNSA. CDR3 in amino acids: CASKPGGPAALHF. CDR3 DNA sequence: TGTGCCAGCAAGCCCGGAGGACCCGCGGCCCTCCACTTT. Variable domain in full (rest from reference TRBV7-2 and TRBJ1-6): GAGVSQSPSNKVTEKGKDVELRCDPISGHTALYWYRQSLGQGLEFLIYFQGNSAPDKSGLPSDRFSAERTGGSVSTLTIQRTQQEDSAVYLCASKPGGPAALHFGNGTRLTVT.

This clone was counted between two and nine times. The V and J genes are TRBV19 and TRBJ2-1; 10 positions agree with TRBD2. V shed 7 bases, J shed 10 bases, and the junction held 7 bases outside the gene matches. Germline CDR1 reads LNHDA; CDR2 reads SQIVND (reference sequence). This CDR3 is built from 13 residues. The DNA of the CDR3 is TGTGCCAGTAAAGCGGGAGGGCCCCGGGAGCAGTTCTTC. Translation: CASKAGGPREQFF. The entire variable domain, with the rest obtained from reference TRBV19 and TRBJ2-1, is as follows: DGGITQSPKYLFRKEGQNVTLSCEQNLNHDAMYWYRQDPGQGLRLIYYSQIVNDFQKGDIAEGYSVSREKKESFPLTVTSAQKNPTAFYLCASKAGGPREQFFGPGTRLTVL.

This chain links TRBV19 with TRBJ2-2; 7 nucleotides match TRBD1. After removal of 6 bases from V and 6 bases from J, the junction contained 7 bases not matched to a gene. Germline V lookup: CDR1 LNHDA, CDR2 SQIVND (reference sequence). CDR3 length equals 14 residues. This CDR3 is CASSYTGTAGELFF. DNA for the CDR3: TGTGCCAGTAGCTACACCGGGACAGCCGGGGAGCTGTTTTTT. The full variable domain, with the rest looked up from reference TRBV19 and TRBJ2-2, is DGGITQSPKYLFRKEGQNVTLSCEQNLNHDAMYWYRQDPGQGLRLIYYSQIVNDFQKGDIAEGYSVSREKKESFPLTVTSAQKNPTAFYLCASSYTGTAGELFFGEGSRLTVL.

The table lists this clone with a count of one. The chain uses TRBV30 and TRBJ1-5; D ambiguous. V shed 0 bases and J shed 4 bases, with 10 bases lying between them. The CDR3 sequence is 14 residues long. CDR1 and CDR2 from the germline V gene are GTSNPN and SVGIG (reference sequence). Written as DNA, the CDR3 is TGTGCCTGGAGTGTTAGGGCGGGTAATCAGCCCCAGCATTTT. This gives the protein CAWSVRAGNQPQHF.

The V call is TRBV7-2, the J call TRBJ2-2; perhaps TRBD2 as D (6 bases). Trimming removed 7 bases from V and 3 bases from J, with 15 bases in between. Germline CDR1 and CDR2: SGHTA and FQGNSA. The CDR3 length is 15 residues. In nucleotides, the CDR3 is TGTGCCAGCAACGTGAGGCGGGGCCACACCGGGGAGCTGTTTTTT. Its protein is CASNVRRGHTGELFF. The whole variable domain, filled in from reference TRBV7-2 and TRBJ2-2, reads GAGVSQSPSNKVTEKGKDVELRCDPISGHTALYWYRQSLGQGLEFLIYFQGNSAPDKSGLPSDRFSAERTGGSVSTLTIQRTQQEDSAVYLCASNVRRGHTGELFFGEGSRLTVL.

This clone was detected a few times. As DNA, the CDR3 is TGTGCCAGCAGCCAGAGGGCATCTGGAAACACCATATATTTT. Its translation: CASSQRASGNTIYF. This chain uses TRBV3-1 (or the pseudogene TRBV3-2) with TRBJ1-3, with D unresolved. The CDR3 is made up of 14 amino acids. The germline CDR1 and CDR2 sequences are LGHDT and YNNKEL (reference sequence). Trimming shortened V by 3 bases and J by 1 base, and 7 bases separated the two germline ends.

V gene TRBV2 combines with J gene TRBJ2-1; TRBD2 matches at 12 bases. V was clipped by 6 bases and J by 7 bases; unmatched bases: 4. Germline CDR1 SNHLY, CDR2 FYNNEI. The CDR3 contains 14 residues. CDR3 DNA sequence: TGTGCCAGCAGAGGACTAGCGGGAATGAATGAGCAGTTCTTC. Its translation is CASRGLAGMNEQFF.

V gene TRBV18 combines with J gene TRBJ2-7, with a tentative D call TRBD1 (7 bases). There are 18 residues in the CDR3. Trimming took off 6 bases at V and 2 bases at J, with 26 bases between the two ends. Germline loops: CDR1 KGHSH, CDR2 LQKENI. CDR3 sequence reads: CASSRQGPGLPGAYEQYF. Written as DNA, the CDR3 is TGTGCCAGCTCTAGACAGGGCCCGGGACTCCCAGGGGCCTACGAGCAGTACTTC.

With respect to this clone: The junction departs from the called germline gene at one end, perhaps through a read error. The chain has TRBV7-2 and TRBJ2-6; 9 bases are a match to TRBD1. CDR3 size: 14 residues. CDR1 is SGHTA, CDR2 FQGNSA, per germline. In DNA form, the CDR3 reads TGTGCCAGCAGCGCCGACAGGGGGGACAACGTCCTGACTTTC. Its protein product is CASSADRGDNVLTF.

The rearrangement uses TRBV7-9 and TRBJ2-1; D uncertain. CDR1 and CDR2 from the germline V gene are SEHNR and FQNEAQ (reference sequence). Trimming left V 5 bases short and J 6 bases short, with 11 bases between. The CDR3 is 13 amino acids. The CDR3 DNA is TGTGCCAGCAGCCTTCATACCGGCAATGAGCAGTTCTTC. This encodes CASSLHTGNEQFF.

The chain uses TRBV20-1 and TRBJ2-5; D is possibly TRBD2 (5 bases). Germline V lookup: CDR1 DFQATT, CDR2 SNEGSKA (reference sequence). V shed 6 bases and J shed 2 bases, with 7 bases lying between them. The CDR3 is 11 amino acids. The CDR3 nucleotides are TGCAGTGCAGAGCGGCAAGAGACCCAGTACTTC. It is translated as CSAERQETQYF.

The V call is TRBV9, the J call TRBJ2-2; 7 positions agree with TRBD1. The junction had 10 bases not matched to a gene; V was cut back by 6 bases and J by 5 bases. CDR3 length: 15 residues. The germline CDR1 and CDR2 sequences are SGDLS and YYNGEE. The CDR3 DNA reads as TGTGCCAGCAATACTCGACAGGGCTCAACCGGGGAGCTGTTTTTT. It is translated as CASNTRQGSTGELFF.

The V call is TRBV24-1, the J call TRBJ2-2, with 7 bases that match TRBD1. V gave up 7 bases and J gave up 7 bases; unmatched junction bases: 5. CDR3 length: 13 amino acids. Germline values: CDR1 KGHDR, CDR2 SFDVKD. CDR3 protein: CATRQGVGGELFF. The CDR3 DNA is TGTGCCACCAGGCAGGGGGTTGGCGGGGAGCTGTTTTTT.

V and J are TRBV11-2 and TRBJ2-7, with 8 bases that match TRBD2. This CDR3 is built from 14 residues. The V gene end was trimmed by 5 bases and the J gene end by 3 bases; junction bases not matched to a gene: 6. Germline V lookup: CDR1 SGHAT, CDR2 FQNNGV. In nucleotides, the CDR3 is TGTGCCAGCAGCGGACTAGCCATCATCTACGAGCAGTACTTC. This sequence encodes CASSGLAIIYEQYF.

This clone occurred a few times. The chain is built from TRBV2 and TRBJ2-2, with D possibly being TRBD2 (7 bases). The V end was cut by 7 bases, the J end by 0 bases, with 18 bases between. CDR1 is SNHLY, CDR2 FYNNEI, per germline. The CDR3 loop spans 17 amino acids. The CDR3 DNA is TGTGCCAGCATTGCAGGGGCGGGAGCGGCGAACACCGGGGAGCTGTTTTTT. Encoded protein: CASIAGAGAANTGELFF.

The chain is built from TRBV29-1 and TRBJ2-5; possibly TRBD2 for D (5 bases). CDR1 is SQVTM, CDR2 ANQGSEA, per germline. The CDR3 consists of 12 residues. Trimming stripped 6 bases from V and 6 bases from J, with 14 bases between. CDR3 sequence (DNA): TGCAGCGTGGAGGCCGGGTCTCAGACCCAGTACTTC. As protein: CSVEAGSQTQYF.

The CDR3 nucleotides read TGTGCCAGCAGCTTAGCAGGGGACAATCAGCCCCAGCATTTT. Translated: CASSLAGDNQPQHF. V and J are TRBV7-9 and TRBJ1-5; a possible D gene is TRBD1 (5 bases). Trimming took off 0 bases at V and 3 bases at J, with 6 bases between the two ends. Per germline, CDR1 SEHNR and CDR2 FQNEAQ (reference sequence). The CDR3 length is 14 residues.

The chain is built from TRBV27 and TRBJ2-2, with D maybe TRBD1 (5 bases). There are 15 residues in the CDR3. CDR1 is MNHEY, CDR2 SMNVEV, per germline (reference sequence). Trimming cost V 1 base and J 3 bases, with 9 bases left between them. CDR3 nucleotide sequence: TGTGCCAGCAGTTTATATCTACAGGACACCGGGGAGCTGTTTTTT. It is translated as CASSLYLQDTGELFF.